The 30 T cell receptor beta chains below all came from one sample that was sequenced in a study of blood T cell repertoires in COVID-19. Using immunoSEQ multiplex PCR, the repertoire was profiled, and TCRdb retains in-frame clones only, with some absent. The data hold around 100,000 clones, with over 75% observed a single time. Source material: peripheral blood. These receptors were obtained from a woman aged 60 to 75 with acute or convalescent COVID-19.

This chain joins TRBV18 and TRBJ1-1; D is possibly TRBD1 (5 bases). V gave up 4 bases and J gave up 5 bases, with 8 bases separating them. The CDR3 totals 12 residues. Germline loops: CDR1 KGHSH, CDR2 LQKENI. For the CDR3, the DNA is TGTGCCAGCTCACTAGGGGCGACTGAAGCTTTCTTT. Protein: CASSLGATEAFF.

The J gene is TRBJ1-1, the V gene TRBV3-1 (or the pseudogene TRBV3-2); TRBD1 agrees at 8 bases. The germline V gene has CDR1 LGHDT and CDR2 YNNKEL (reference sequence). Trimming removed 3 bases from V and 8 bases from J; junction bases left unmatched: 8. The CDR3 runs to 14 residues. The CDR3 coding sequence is TGTGCCAGCAGCCATTTGCTCCGGGACAGGGAAGCTTTCTTT. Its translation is CASSHLLRDREAFF.

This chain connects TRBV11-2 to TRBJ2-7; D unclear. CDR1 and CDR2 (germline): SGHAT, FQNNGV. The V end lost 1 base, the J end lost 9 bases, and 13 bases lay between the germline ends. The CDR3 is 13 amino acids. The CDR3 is CASSLGEAFSQYF. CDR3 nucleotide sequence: TGTGCCAGCAGCTTAGGAGAGGCCTTTTCGCAGTACTTC.

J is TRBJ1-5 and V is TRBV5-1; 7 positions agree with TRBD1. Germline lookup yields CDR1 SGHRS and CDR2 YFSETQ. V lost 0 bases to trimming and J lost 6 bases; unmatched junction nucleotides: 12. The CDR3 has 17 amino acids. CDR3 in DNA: TGCGCCAGCAGCTTGGGGGTAGGGGGCCCCCCTGGTCAGCCCCAGCATTTT. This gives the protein CASSLGVGGPPGQPQHF.

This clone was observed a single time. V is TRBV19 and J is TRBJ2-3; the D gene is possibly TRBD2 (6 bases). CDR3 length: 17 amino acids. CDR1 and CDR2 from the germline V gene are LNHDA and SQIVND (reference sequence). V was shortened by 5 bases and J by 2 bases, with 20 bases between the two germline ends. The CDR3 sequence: CASSEGTGVLFTDTQYF. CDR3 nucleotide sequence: TGTGCCAGTAGTGAAGGGACGGGAGTTCTATTCACAGATACGCAGTATTTT. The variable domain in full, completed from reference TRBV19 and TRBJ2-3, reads DGGITQSPKYLFRKEGQNVTLSCEQNLNHDAMYWYRQDPGQGLRLIYYSQIVNDFQKGDIAEGYSVSREKKESFPLTVTSAQKNPTAFYLCASSEGTGVLFTDTQYFGPGTRLTVL.

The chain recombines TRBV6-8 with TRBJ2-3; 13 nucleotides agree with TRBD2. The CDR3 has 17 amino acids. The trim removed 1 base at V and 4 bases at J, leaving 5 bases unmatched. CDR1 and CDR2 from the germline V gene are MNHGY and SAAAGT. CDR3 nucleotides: TGTGCCAGCAGTTACTTAGGACTAGCGGGAGAATCAGATACGCAGTATTTT. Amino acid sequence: CASSYLGLAGESDTQYF.

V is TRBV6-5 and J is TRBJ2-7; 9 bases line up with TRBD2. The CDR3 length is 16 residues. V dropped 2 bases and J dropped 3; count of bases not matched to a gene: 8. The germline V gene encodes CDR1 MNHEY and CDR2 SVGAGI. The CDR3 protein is CASSYVASGKFYEQYF. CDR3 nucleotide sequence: TGTGCCAGCAGTTACGTGGCTAGCGGGAAGTTCTACGAGCAGTACTTC.

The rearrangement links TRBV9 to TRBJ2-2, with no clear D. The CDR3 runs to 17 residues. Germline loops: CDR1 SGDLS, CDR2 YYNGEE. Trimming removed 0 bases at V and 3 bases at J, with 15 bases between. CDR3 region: CASSVASRLFDTGELFF. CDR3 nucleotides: TGTGCCAGCAGCGTAGCGAGTCGACTCTTCGACACCGGGGAGCTGTTTTTT.

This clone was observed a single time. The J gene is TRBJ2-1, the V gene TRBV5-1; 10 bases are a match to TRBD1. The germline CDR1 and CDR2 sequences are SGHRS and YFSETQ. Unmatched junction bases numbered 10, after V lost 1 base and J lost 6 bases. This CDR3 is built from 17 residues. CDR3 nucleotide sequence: TGCGCCAGCAGCTTGAGTACGGGACAGGGGTTTGGCAATGAGCAGTTCTTC. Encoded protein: CASSLSTGQGFGNEQFF.

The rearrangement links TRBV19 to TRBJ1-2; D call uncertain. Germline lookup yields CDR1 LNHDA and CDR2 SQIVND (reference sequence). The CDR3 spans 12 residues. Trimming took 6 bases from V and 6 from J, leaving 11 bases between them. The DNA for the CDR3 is TGTGCCAGTAGGAACGGACTAGATGGCTACACCTTC. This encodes CASRNGLDGYTF.

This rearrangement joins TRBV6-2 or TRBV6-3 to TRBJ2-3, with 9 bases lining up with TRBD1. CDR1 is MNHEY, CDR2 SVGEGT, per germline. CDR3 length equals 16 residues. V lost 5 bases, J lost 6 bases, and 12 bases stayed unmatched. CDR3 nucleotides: TGTGCCAGCAGTCCCGTTCCGGGACAGGGTTATGATACGCAGTATTTT. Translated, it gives CASSPVPGQGYDTQYF.

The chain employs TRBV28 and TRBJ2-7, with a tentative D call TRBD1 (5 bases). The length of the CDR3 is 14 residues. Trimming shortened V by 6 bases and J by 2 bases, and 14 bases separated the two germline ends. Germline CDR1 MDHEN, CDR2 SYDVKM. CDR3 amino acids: CASSLRDPAYEQYF. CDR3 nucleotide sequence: TGTGCCAGCAGCCTCAGGGATCCGGCCTACGAGCAGTACTTC.

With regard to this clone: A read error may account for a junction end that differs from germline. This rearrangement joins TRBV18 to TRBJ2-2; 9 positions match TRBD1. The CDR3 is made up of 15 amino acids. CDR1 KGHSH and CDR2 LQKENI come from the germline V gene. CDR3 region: CASSQQGAKTGELFF. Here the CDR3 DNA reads TGTGCCAGCTCACAACAGGGGGCGAAGACCGGGGAGCTGTTTTTT.

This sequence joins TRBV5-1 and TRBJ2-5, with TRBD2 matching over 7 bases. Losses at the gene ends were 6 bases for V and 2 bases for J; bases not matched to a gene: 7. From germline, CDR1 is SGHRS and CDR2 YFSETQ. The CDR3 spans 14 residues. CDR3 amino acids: CASTRGETQETQYF. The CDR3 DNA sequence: TGCGCCAGCACACGGGGGGAGACACAAGAGACCCAGTACTTC.

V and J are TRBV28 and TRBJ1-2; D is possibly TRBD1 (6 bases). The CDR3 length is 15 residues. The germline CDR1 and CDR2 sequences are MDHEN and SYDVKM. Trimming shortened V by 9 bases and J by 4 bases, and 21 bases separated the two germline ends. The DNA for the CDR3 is TGTGCCAGTGGGACCAGGGGATTGCCAATCTATGGCTACACCTTC. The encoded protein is CASGTRGLPIYGYTF.

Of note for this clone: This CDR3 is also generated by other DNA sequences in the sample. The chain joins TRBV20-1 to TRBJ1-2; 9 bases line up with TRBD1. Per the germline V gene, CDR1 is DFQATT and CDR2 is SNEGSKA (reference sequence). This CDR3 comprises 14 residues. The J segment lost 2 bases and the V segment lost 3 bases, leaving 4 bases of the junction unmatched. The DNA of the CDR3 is TGCAGTGCTAGTGGGGGACAGGGAAACTATGGCTACACCTTC. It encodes CSASGGQGNYGYTF.

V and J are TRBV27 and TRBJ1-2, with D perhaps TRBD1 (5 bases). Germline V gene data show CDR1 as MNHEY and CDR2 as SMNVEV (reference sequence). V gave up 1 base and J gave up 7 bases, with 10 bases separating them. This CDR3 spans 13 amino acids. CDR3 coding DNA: TGTGCCAGCAGTTTATGGCAGGGCGGTGGCTACACCTTC. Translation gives CASSLWQGGGYTF.

The CDR3 nucleotides are TGCGCCAGCAGCCCCAGGACAGGGAACACTGAAGCTTTCTTT. Amino acid sequence: CASSPRTGNTEAFF. The rearrangement links TRBV5-1 to TRBJ1-1; TRBD1 aligns across 7 bases. Germline CDR1 reads SGHRS; CDR2 reads YFSETQ. The CDR3 has 14 residues. V trimming: 4 bases; J trimming: 1 base; junction bases outside the gene matches: 4.

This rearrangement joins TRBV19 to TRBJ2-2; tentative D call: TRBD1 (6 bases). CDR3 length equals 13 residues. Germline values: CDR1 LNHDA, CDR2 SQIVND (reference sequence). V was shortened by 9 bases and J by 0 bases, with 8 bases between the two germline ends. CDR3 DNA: TGTGCCAGCTGGACAGCGAACACCGGGGAGCTGTTTTTT. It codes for CASWTANTGELFF.

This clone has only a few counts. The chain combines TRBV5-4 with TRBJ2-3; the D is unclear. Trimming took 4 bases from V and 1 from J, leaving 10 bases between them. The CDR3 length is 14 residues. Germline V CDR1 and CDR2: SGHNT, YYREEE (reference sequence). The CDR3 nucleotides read TGTGCCAGCAGCAATGACTCTCGCACAGATACGCAGTATTTT. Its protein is CASSNDSRTDTQYF.

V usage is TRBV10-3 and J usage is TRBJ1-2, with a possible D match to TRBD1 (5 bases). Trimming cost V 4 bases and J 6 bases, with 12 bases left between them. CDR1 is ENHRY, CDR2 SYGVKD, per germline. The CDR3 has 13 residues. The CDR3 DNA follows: TGTGCCATCAGTGTTGCGGGGGATGATGGCTACACCTTC. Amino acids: CAISVAGDDGYTF.

This CDR3 is CASSWDSVSNQPQHF. The CDR3 DNA reads as TGTGCCAGCAGTTGGGACAGTGTTAGCAATCAGCCCCAGCATTTT. The rearrangement uses TRBV6-5 and TRBJ1-5; 7 bases fit TRBD1. The CDR3 is 15 residues long. Trimming removed 4 bases from V and 0 bases from J; junction bases left unmatched: 3. CDR1 and CDR2 (germline): MNHEY, SVGAGI.

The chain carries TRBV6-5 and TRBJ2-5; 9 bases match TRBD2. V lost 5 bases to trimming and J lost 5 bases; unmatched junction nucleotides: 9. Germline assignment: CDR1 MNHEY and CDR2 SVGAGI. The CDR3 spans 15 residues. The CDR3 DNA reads TGTGCCAGCAGTCGCGGGGGGGGGCGAGAGGAGACCCAGTACTTC. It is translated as CASSRGGGREETQYF.

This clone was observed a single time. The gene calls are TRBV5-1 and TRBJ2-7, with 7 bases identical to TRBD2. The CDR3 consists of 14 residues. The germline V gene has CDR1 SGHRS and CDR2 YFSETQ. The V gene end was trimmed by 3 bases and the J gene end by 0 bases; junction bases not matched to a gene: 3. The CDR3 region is CASSSGGSSYEQYF. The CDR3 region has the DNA TGCGCCAGCAGCTCGGGGGGAAGCTCCTACGAGCAGTACTTC.

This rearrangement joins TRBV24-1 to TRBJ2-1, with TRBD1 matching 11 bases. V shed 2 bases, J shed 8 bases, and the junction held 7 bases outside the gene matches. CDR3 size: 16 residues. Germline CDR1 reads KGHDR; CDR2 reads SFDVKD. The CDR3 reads CATSDSWDRGRDEQFF. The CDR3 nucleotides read TGTGCCACCAGTGATTCGTGGGACAGGGGGAGGGATGAGCAGTTCTTC.

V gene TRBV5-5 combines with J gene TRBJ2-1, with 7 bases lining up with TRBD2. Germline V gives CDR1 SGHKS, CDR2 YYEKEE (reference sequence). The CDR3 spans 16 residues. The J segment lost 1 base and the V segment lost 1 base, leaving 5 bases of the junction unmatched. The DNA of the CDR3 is TGTGCCAGCAGCTTGTTGGGGGAGGGGTCCTACAATGAGCAGTTCTTC. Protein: CASSLLGEGSYNEQFF. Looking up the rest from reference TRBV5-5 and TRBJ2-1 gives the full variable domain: DAGVTQSPTHLIKTRGQQVTLRCSPISGHKSVSWYQQVLGQGPQFIFQYYEKEERGRGNFPDRFSARQFPNYSSELNVNALLLGDSALYLCASSLLGEGSYNEQFFGPGTRLTVL.

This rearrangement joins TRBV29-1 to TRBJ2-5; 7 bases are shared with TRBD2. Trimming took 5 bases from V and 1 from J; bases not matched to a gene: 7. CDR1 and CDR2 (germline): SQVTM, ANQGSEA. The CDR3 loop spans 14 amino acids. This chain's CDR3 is CSVSGGFFQETQYF. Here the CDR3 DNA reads TGCAGCGTTTCGGGAGGCTTTTTCCAAGAGACCCAGTACTTC. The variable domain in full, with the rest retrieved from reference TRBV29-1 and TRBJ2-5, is SAVISQKPSRDICQRGTSLTIQCQVDSQVTMMFWYRQQPGQSLTLIATANQGSEATYESGFVIDKFPISRPNLTFSTLTVSNMSPEDSSIYLCSVSGGFFQETQYFGPGTRLLVL.

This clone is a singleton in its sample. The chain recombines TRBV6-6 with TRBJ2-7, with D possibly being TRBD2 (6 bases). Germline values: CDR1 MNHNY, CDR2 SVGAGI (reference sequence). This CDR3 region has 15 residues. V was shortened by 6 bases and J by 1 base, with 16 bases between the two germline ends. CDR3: CASRSLGLSSYEQYF. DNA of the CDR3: TGTGCCAGCAGATCCCTGGGACTCTCTTCCTACGAGCAGTACTTC.

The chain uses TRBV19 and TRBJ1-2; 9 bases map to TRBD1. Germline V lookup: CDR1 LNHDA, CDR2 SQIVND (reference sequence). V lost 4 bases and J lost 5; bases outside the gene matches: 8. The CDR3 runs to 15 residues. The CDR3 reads CASSTTGTGKYGYTF. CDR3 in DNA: TGTGCCAGTAGTACCACCGGGACAGGGAAGTATGGCTACACCTTC. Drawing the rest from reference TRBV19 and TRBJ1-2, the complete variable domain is DGGITQSPKYLFRKEGQNVTLSCEQNLNHDAMYWYRQDPGQGLRLIYYSQIVNDFQKGDIAEGYSVSREKKESFPLTVTSAQKNPTAFYLCASSTTGTGKYGYTFGSGTRLTVV.

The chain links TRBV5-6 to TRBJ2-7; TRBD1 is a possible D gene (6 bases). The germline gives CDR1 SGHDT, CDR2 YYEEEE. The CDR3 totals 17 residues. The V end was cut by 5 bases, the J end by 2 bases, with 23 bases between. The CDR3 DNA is TGTGCCAGCAGTCATGGACCGACAGGAGACCAGCCCTACGAGCAGTACGTC. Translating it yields CASSHGPTGDQPYEQYV.